This is a list of T cell receptor beta chains from one sample in a study of cytomegalovirus exposure and HLA in healthy donors. Here immunoSEQ multiplex PCR was the method, and the copy in TCRdb shows in-frame clones only, minus some. Here the sample spans about 120,000 clones, about 76% being singletons. Input material: PBMCs. The receptors here all came from a woman aged 40-49 years in good health and CMV-seronegative. CDR3s include the opening cysteine and the closing phenylalanine or tryptophan. D genes are given only for firm matches. A clone size is listed for some rows: how often the clone was seen (once, few, many), or a class if it is expanded.

TRBJ2-7 16 NA TRBD2 TRBV6-1 CASSESTSGVTYEQYF TGTGCCAGCAGTGAGTCGACTAGCGGGGTCACCTACGAGCAGTACTTC
TRBJ2-7 18 NA NA TRBV23-1 CASSQVQGSVPINYEQYF TGCGCCAGCAGTCAAGTACAGGGCTCGGTCCCCATTAACTACGAGCAGTACTTC
TRBJ2-1 16 NA TRBD2 TRBV5-1 CASSLGAGSSYNEQFF TGCGCCAGCAGCTTGGGAGCGGGATCGTCTTACAATGAGCAGTTCTTC
TRBJ2-7 15 few NA TRBV28 CATSIGPAKAYEQYF TGTGCCACCTCAATCGGTCCCGCGAAAGCCTACGAGCAGTACTTC
TRBJ1-1 15 few TRBD1 TRBV7-8 CASSSDRGLGTEAFF TGTGCCAGCAGTTCGGACAGGGGGCTGGGCACTGAAGCTTTCTTT
TRBJ2-1 12 NA NA TRBV5-1 CASSATYNEQFF TGCGCCAGCAGTGCAACTTACAATGAGCAGTTCTTC
TRBJ1-2 13 once TRBD1 TRBV7-3 CASSLTGYSGYTF TGTGCCAGCAGCTTGACAGGGTACTCTGGCTACACCTTC
TRBJ1-2 15 NA TRBD1 TRBV7-9 CASSSPGQGLGGYTF TGTGCCAGCAGCTCCCCGGGACAGGGATTGGGTGGCTACACCTTC
TRBJ2-2 17 NA NA TRBV19 CASSPIRQGLSTGELFF TGTGCCAGTAGTCCGATCAGACAGGGACTCAGCACCGGGGAGCTGTTTTTT
TRBJ2-7 13 NA NA TRBV2 CASIQDLLYEQYF TGTGCCAGCATACAGGACCTCCTCTACGAGCAGTACTTC
TRBJ2-7 16 NA TRBD2 TRBV5-4 CASSRWEGLAAYEQYF TGTGCCAGCAGCAGGTGGGAGGGGCTAGCTGCCTACGAGCAGTACTTC
TRBJ1-1 11 NA NA TRBV20-1 CSALGVAEAFF TGCAGTGCCCTAGGGGTAGCAGAAGCTTTCTTT
TRBJ1-1 14 NA NA TRBV11-2 CASSSPDRRAEAFF TGTGCCAGCAGCTCACCAGACCGCCGGGCTGAAGCTTTCTTT
TRBJ1-3 17 NA NA TRBV19 CASSINRDTFSGNTIYF TGTGCCAGTAGTATTAACCGGGACACCTTTTCTGGAAACACCATATATTTT
TRBJ1-2 15 NA TRBD1 TRBV19 CASSEGQAKIYGYTF TGTGCCAGTAGTGAGGGACAGGCAAAAATCTATGGCTACACCTTC
TRBJ1-5 20 NA TRBD1 TRBV23-1 CASSQSPQTGLPASNQPQHF TGCGCCAGCAGTCAATCTCCCCAGACAGGGCTTCCTGCTAGCAATCAGCCCCAGCATTTT
TRBJ2-1 15 NA TRBD1 TRBV11-1 CASSHDGTVNNEQFF TGTGCCAGCAGCCACGACGGGACAGTTAACAATGAGCAGTTCTTC
TRBJ2-1 13 NA TRBD2 TRBV28 CASSSTSGRAQFF TGTGCCAGCAGTTCGACTAGCGGGAGGGCCCAGTTCTTC
TRBJ2-2 14 NA TRBD1 TRBV5-8 CASDRGQSTGELFF TGTGCCTCCGACAGGGGGCAGAGCACCGGGGAGCTGTTTTTT
TRBJ2-7 12 few NA TRBV6-9 CASTGKITEQYF TGTGCCAGCACGGGAAAGATTACCGAGCAGTACTTC
TRBJ2-1 18 NA TRBD2 TRBV7-3 CASSPRTSGKSSYNEQFF TGTGCCAGCAGCCCAAGGACTAGCGGGAAGAGCTCCTACAATGAGCAGTTCTTC
TRBJ1-1 13 NA NA TRBV6-1 CASSDPGQLEAFF TGTGCCAGCAGTGACCCCGGACAGCTTGAAGCTTTCTTT
TRBJ2-7 13 NA NA TRBV7-9 CASGGREAYEQYF TGTGCCAGCGGAGGGCGGGAAGCCTACGAGCAGTACTTC